This T cell receptor beta chain is from a study of T cell repertoires in cytomegalovirus infection. Turning to the study itself: CMV infection together with matching HLA type was indicated by public TCR beta signatures.

Study outcomes and limitations: CMV-specific TCR beta clonotypes restricted by HLA-C were the ones dominating the ex vivo response. Accumulated public TCR beta family frequency recognized individuals carrying CMV together with the relevant HLA.

This clonotype has a handful of counts. Its matching antigen is unknown. TCRdb independently ran MiXCR on the reads; one entry per CDR3 protein. The data contain a few hundred thousand distinct CDR3 sequences, 9.5% of them singletons. The sample was PBMCs. The sequence was obtained from a human donor in good health (CMV status not recorded). Some clones in this sample may be carry-over from other donors' samples.

The CDR3 nucleotides are TGCAGTGCCCGATCGGGCAGCCAGCCAGCTTTCTTT. This encodes CSARSGSQPAFF. V and J are TRBV20-1 and TRBJ1-1; D is unclear. V lost 6 bases and J 10 bases, leaving 18 bases between the germline ends. CDR1 DFQATT and CDR2 SNEGSKA come from the germline V gene (reference sequence). The CDR3 consists of 12 residues.